This T cell receptor (beta chain) was identified during a study of blood T cell repertoires in COVID-19. The wider study: Some COVID-19 samples were acute and others convalescent; all came from the United States, Italy and Spain. The analysed material was cDNA or gDNA that came from T cells, B-cell-depleted T cells, or PBMCs.

CDR1 is MNHNY, CDR2 SVGAGI, per germline (reference sequence). Losses at the gene ends were 0 bases for V and 6 bases for J; bases not matched to a gene: 6. The CDR3 totals 15 residues. Authors' analysis steps: Estimation of nucleated cell counts relied on the amplification of reference gene primers. Method: immunoSEQ multiplex PCR; TCRdb's copy keeps in-frame clones and lacks some. For V, J and clone size, that table is used; D and trimming come from the DNA. The table lists under 30,000 clones, 70% to 90% of them singletons. The chain links TRBV6-6 to TRBJ1-2; 8 positions match TRBD1. Material for sequencing was peripheral blood. This receptor was taken from a human donor in a cohort sampled during active COVID-19. The donor label of this sample is uncertain. The CDR3 DNA sequence: TGTGCCAGCAGTTACTCTTCAGGGGGCCTTGATGGCTACACCTTC. Its translation: CASSYSSGGLDGYTF.